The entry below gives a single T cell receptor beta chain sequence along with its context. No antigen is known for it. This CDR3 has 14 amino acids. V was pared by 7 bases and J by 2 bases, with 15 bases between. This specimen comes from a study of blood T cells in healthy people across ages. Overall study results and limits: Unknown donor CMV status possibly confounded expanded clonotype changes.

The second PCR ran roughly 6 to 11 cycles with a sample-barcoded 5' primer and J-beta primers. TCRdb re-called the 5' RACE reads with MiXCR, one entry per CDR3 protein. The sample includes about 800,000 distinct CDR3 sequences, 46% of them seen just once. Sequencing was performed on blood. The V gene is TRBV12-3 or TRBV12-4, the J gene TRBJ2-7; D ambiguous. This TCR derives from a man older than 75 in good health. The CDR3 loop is CASTSTGTPYEQYF. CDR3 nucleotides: TGTGCCAGCACCTCTACTGGAACCCCCTACGAGCAGTACTTC.